The 17 T cell receptor beta chains below were found in one sample sequenced in a study of cytomegalovirus exposure and HLA in healthy donors (TCRdb year 2017). The library was obtained by the immunoSEQ multiplex PCR assay. A mixture of 60 forward primers for TCR Vbeta segments and 13 reverse primers for TCR Jbeta segments was used in the multiplex PCR. This immuneACCESS table, as held by TCRdb, lists in-frame sequences with V and J called but not all clones. Of the missing ones, under half trace to an unresolved V gene in checked studies; the others have no known cause. This sample's table has entries for approximately 130,000 clones. The top ten clones comprise roughly 2% of the sample. The sample consisted of PBMCs. The receptors come from an older woman in good health and CMV-seronegative.

This chain connects TRBV18 to TRBJ1-6; tentatively, D is TRBD1 (5 bases). The CDR3 totals 17 residues. V dropped 3 bases and J dropped 10 bases, with 22 bases sitting between them. Germline assignment: CDR1 KGHSH and CDR2 LQKENI. The CDR3 loop is CASSPYQPQGRTSPLHF. The CDR3 region has the DNA TGTGCCAGCTCACCGTATCAACCCCAGGGCAGAACCTCACCCCTCCACTTT.

The chain recombines TRBV4-1 with TRBJ2-7; TRBD1 might be the D (7 bases). Germline-derived CDR1 and CDR2 are MGHRA and YSYEKL. V dropped 0 bases and J dropped 3 bases, with 21 bases sitting between them. CDR3 size: 18 residues. CDR3 sequence reads: CASSQDETGRDLNYEQYF. The CDR3 coding sequence is TGCGCCAGCAGCCAAGACGAGACAGGGCGGGACCTGAACTACGAGCAGTACTTC.

The chain couples TRBV20-1 to TRBJ2-7, with D possibly matching TRBD2 (6 bases). Deletions cut 4 bases from V and 6 bases from J, with 10 bases between. The CDR3 consists of 11 residues. CDR1 and CDR2 from the germline V gene are DFQATT and SNEGSKA (reference sequence). CDR3 DNA: TGCAGTGCTATACTGGGGGGCGAGCAGTACTTC. Amino acids: CSAILGGEQYF.

The rearrangement joins TRBV5-1 to TRBJ2-5, with 8 bases aligning to TRBD1. CDR1 is SGHRS, CDR2 YFSETQ, per germline. There are 14 residues in the CDR3. J gave up 3 bases and V 7 bases, and 8 bases lay outside the gene matches. The DNA of the CDR3 is TGCGCCAGCCAGCTGGACAGGGTCGAAGAGACCCAGTACTTC. This codes for CASQLDRVEETQYF.

This chain connects TRBV5-8 to TRBJ2-5; D is possibly TRBD1 (5 bases). Trimming stripped 2 bases from V and 3 bases from J, with 8 bases between. CDR1 is SGHTS, CDR2 YDEGEE, per germline. The CDR3 totals 13 residues. CDR3 region: CASSLGAKETQYF. CDR3 sequence (DNA): TGTGCCAGCAGCTTAGGGGCAAAAGAGACCCAGTACTTC.

The chain has TRBV29-1 and TRBJ1-1; 7 bases are a match to TRBD1. Germline V gene data show CDR1 as SQVTM and CDR2 as ANQGSEA. V gave up 4 bases and J gave up 6 bases; unmatched junction bases: 8. The CDR3 extends over 13 amino acids. The CDR3 protein is CSVGGGKRAEAFF. CDR3 sequence (DNA): TGCAGCGTTGGAGGGGGCAAAAGGGCTGAAGCTTTCTTT.

The J gene is TRBJ2-1, the V gene TRBV11-3, with 8 positions matching TRBD2. V lost 1 base, J lost 5 bases, and 4 bases stayed unmatched. The CDR3 loop spans 15 amino acids. Germline-derived CDR1 and CDR2 are SGHNT and YENEEA. CDR3 DNA: TGTGCCAGCAGCTTAGGGACTAGCTTGCACAATGAGCAGTTCTTC. Its translation: CASSLGTSLHNEQFF.

The chain has TRBV6-6 and TRBJ2-4, with D uncertain. Trimming removed 7 bases from V and 6 bases from J, with 19 bases in between. The length of the CDR3 is 15 residues. Per the germline V gene, CDR1 is MNHNY and CDR2 is SVGAGI (reference sequence). CDR3 residues: CASTIEAPKGNIQYF. Written as DNA, the CDR3 is TGTGCCAGCACTATAGAGGCTCCAAAAGGAAACATTCAGTACTTC.

The chain couples TRBV7-9 to TRBJ2-1; TRBD1 matches 9 bases. The germline gives CDR1 SEHNR, CDR2 FQNEAQ (reference sequence). Unmatched junction bases numbered 2, after V lost 5 bases and J lost 0 bases. The CDR3 extends over 15 amino acids. The CDR3 loop is CASSTGQGSYNEQFF. The CDR3 DNA sequence: TGTGCCAGCAGCACGGGACAGGGCTCCTACAATGAGCAGTTCTTC.

The genes are TRBV19 and TRBJ2-2, with D possibly TRBD1 on 6 matching bases. Germline CDR1 and CDR2: LNHDA and SQIVND (reference sequence). This CDR3 has 13 residues. Trimming removed 9 bases from V and 0 bases from J, with 8 bases in between. The CDR3 spells CASGTTNTGELFF. Written as DNA, the CDR3 is TGTGCCAGCGGGACAACGAACACCGGGGAGCTGTTTTTT.

The CDR3 sequence is CAWSGAGNSWQPQHF. CDR3 DNA: TGTGCCTGGAGTGGGGCAGGGAACTCGTGGCAGCCCCAGCATTTT. The chain recombines TRBV30 with TRBJ1-5; maybe TRBD1 (5 bases). The CDR3 totals 15 residues. Germline values: CDR1 GTSNPN, CDR2 SVGIG (reference sequence). Trimming pared 1 base from V and 7 bases from J, leaving 17 bases between. The whole variable domain, filled in from reference TRBV30 and TRBJ1-5, reads SQTIHQWPATLVQPVGSPLSLECTVEGTSNPNLYWYRQAAGRGLQLLFYSVGIGQISSEVPQNLSASRPQDRQFILSSKKLLLSDSGFYLCAWSGAGNSWQPQHFGDGTRLSIL.

The chain is built from TRBV9 and TRBJ1-1, with D tentatively TRBD1 (6 bases). Germline CDR1 and CDR2: SGDLS and YYNGEE. V was shortened by 2 bases and J by 6 bases, with 11 bases between the two germline ends. The CDR3 covers 13 residues. CDR3 bases: TGTGCCAGCAGCGTTATAGGGGGACCTGAAGCTTTCTTT. Translation: CASSVIGGPEAFF.

The chain combines TRBV7-9 with TRBJ2-3; TRBD2 matches at 11 bases. In germline, CDR1 is SEHNR, CDR2 FQNEAQ (reference sequence). V lost 5 bases to trimming and J lost 3 bases; unmatched junction nucleotides: 10. This CDR3 is built from 17 residues. The CDR3 is CASSPGETSGTTDTQYF. The CDR3 region has the DNA TGTGCCAGCAGCCCGGGGGAGACTAGCGGGACAACAGATACGCAGTATTTT.

This rearrangement joins TRBV29-1 to TRBJ2-7, with unresolved D. Per the germline V gene, CDR1 is SQVTM and CDR2 is ANQGSEA. V was clipped by 1 base and J by 3 bases, with 7 bases between them. The CDR3 length is 12 residues. This CDR3 is CSVEVGDYEQYF. DNA for the CDR3: TGCAGCGTTGAAGTCGGTGACTACGAGCAGTACTTC.

The rearrangement links TRBV28 to TRBJ2-5; no clear D. Germline lookup yields CDR1 MDHEN and CDR2 SYDVKM. The CDR3 totals 14 residues. CDR3 sequence: CAISHLTGRETQYF. The CDR3 DNA follows: TGTGCAATCTCTCACCTGACGGGTCGAGAGACCCAGTACTTC.

V usage is TRBV6-6 and J usage is TRBJ1-5; D perhaps matches TRBD1 (5 bases). The CDR3 has 13 residues. CDR1 and CDR2 from the germline V gene are MNHNY and SVGAGI (reference sequence). V gave up 6 bases and J gave up 5 bases, with 11 bases separating them. CDR3 sequence reads: CASRGGTDQPQHF. Here the CDR3 DNA reads TGTGCCAGCAGGGGGGGGACCGATCAGCCCCAGCATTTT.

This sequence joins TRBV2 and TRBJ2-3, with D maybe TRBD1 (6 bases). Germline lookup yields CDR1 SNHLY and CDR2 FYNNEI. The V gene lost 5 bases and the J gene lost 2 bases, with 14 bases spanning the gap. This CDR3 has 15 residues. CDR3 region: CASSQQGQVTDTQYF. CDR3 nucleotides: TGTGCCAGCAGTCAACAGGGTCAGGTCACAGATACGCAGTATTTT.